Listed below are T cell receptor beta chains from one sample, sequenced in a study of CD8 T cells in ankylosing spondylitis. From the 5' RACE reads, TCRdb called clonotypes with MiXCR, one entry per CDR3 protein. Of fewer than 350,000 distinct CDR3 sequences detected, approximately 10% appear once; the ten largest clones hold roughly 9.2%. Sequenced input: blood, either unsorted or a sorted T cell fraction (not recorded which). These receptors were taken from a female donor with ankylosing spondylitis or in good health (not recorded which). Each CDR3 is given with its conserved first and last residue. A D gene is named only where the DNA matches it firmly. Clone size is given for some rows only: seen once, a few or many times, or a class if the clone is expanded.

D: -; J: TRBJ2-7; V: TRBV27; size: many; CDR3: CASSLLGRGQPYEQYF; DNA: TGTGCCAGCAGTTTATTGGGGCGGGGACAGCCCTACGAGCAGTACTTC
D: -; J: TRBJ1-5; V: TRBV6-1; size: many; CDR3: CASKKGVNQPQHF; DNA: TGTGCCAGCAAAAAGGGGGTGAATCAGCCCCAGCATTTT
D: -; J: TRBJ2-3; V: TRBV5-4; size: many; CDR3: CASATSTDTQYF; DNA: TGTGCCAGCGCAACCAGCACAGATACGCAGTATTTT
D: TRBD1; J: TRBJ2-2; V: TRBV18; size: few; CDR3: CASSPTGTGAAGELFF; DNA: TGTGCCAGCTCACCGACAGGGACAGGGGCGGCCGGGGAGCTGTTTTTT
D: -; J: TRBJ2-3; V: TRBV10-3; size: many; CDR3: CATVRGNTQYF; DNA: TGTGCCACTGTCCGGGGTAATACGCAGTATTTT
D: TRBD1; J: TRBJ2-7; V: TRBV6-5; size: few; CDR3: CASSSGQGPGEQYF; DNA: TGTGCCAGCAGTTCCGGACAGGGCCCTGGTGAGCAGTACTTC
D: TRBD1; J: TRBJ2-3; V: TRBV12-3/TRBV12-4; size: many; CDR3: CASSPLDRFQDTQYF; DNA: TGTGCCAGCAGTCCCCTGGACAGGTTTCAAGATACGCAGTATTTT
D: -; J: TRBJ1-1; V: TRBV12-3/TRBV12-4; size: many; CDR3: CASSLALGGDTEAFF; DNA: TGTGCCAGCAGTTTAGCGCTGGGGGGTGACACTGAAGCTTTCTTT
D: TRBD1; J: TRBJ2-2; V: TRBV5-6; size: many; CDR3: CASSLEGAYTGELFF; DNA: TGTGCCAGCAGCTTAGAGGGGGCGTACACCGGGGAGCTGTTTTTT
D: TRBD2; J: TRBJ2-5; V: TRBV20-1; size: -; CDR3: CSALRTSQETQYF; DNA: TGCAGTGCCCTCAGGACTAGCCAAGAGACCCAGTACTTC
D: TRBD1; J: TRBJ1-3; V: TRBV10-3; size: many; CDR3: CAIRTQGANTIYF; DNA: TGTGCCATCAGGACCCAGGGGGCAAACACCATATATTTT
D: TRBD1; J: TRBJ2-7; V: TRBV11-2; size: -; CDR3: CASSAYRGPDPYEQYF; DNA: TGTGCCAGCAGCGCATACAGGGGGCCCGACCCCTACGAGCAGTACTTC
D: -; J: TRBJ2-2; V: TRBV7-6; size: many; CDR3: CASSLSSTGELFF; DNA: TGTGCCAGCAGCTTAAGCTCCACCGGGGAGCTGTTTTTT
D: TRBD2; J: TRBJ2-7; V: TRBV7-2; size: many; CDR3: CASSPTSGGSIHEQYF; DNA: TGTGCCAGCAGCCCTACTAGCGGGGGGTCGATCCACGAGCAGTACTTC
D: -; J: TRBJ1-5; V: TRBV15; size: few; CDR3: CATRRQENNQPQHF; DNA: TGTGCCACCAGGAGACAGGAGAACAATCAGCCCCAGCATTTT
D: TRBD1; J: TRBJ2-2; V: TRBV15; size: few; CDR3: CATSKGDRVVSGELFF; DNA: TGTGCCACCAGCAAGGGGGACAGGGTTGTTTCCGGGGAGCTGTTTTTT
D: -; J: TRBJ2-7; V: TRBV6-1; size: -; CDR3: CASSRAGQSYEQYF; DNA: TGTGCCAGCAGTCGCGCGGGACAGTCCTACGAGCAGTACTTC
D: TRBD2; J: TRBJ2-2; V: TRBV9; size: many; CDR3: CASSLTTSGRSTGELFF; DNA: TGTGCCAGCAGCCTAACTACTAGCGGGAGGAGCACCGGGGAGCTGTTTTTT
D: TRBD1; J: TRBJ1-1; V: TRBV5-1; size: -; CDR3: CASSTRDSKNTEAFF; DNA: TGCGCCAGCAGCACCCGGGACAGTAAGAACACTGAAGCTTTCTTT
D: TRBD1; J: TRBJ2-7; V: TRBV20-1; size: many; CDR3: CSASGKTTGGVYEQYF; DNA: TGCAGTGCTAGCGGGAAAACGACAGGGGGAGTATACGAGCAGTACTTC
D: TRBD2; J: TRBJ2-3; V: TRBV11-2; size: many; CDR3: CASSLVVLLAGGQDTQYF; DNA: TGTGCCAGCAGCTTAGTTGTATTACTAGCGGGGGGCCAAGATACGCAGTATTTT
D: TRBD2; J: TRBJ2-1; V: TRBV10-3; size: -; CDR3: CAATGTSGYNEQFF; DNA: TGTGCCGCAACCGGGACTAGCGGGTACAATGAGCAGTTCTTC
D: -; J: TRBJ1-3; V: TRBV6-1; size: many; CDR3: CASSVDSSGNTIYF; DNA: TGTGCCAGCAGTGTGGACAGCTCTGGAAACACCATATATTTT
D: -; J: TRBJ1-1; V: TRBV20-1; size: many; CDR3: CSARGRRWGPSTEAFF; DNA: TGCAGTGCTAGAGGTAGAAGGTGGGGGCCTAGCACTGAAGCTTTCTTT
D: -; J: TRBJ2-5; V: TRBV7-2; size: few; CDR3: CASSMSHQETQYF; DNA: TGTGCCAGCAGCATGAGCCATCAAGAGACCCAGTACTTC